This T cell receptor (beta chain) originates from a study of T-cell memory formation after mild COVID-19. Findings and limits, study-wide: A subset of responding clones appeared in pre-infection memory, suggesting cross-reactive memory joined.

Only a few counts were recorded for this clonotype. The antigen remains unidentified. CDR3 length equals 14 residues. V dropped 4 bases and J dropped 7 bases, with 15 bases sitting between them. 5'RACE, which relied on constant-segment primers, yielded TCR alpha and TCR beta cDNA libraries carrying sample barcodes and UMIs. TCRdb independently ran MiXCR on the 5' RACE reads; one entry per CDR3 protein. The data contain more than 400,000 distinct CDR3 sequences, 15% to 20% of them singletons. The chain carries TRBV12-3 or TRBV12-4 and TRBJ2-3, with unresolved D. Sequencing was carried out using PBMCs or a T cell subset sorted from them (not recorded which). The receptor was isolated from an adult woman who had mild COVID-19 (a few samples of this study predate the infection). Cell type and time point are not known. CDR3 nucleotide sequence: TGTGCCAGCAGTTCCGCCGACACCCCTCATACGCAGTATTTT. Its protein product is CASSSADTPHTQYF.